Given below is one T cell receptor (beta chain) in context. From germline, CDR1 is SGHAT and CDR2 FQNNGV. The CDR3 totals 13 residues. Between the trimmed V and J ends, which lost 5 bases and 3 bases, there was a span of 10 bases. This sample is drawn from a study of shared clonotypes between healthy human individuals. The table came from immunoSEQ multiplex PCR; TCRdb's copy has only in-frame clones and leaves some out. The table has around 2.5 million clones, 93% seen once; the top ten hold 0.36%. The rearrangement uses TRBV11-2 and TRBJ1-2; tentative D call: TRBD1 (5 bases). Specimen: naive CD4+ T cells from PBMCs. As to subset: CD45RA+ positively selected. The sequence was obtained from a man aged 18 to 30 in good health. Some clones in this sample may be carry-over from other donors' samples. CDR3 nucleotides: TGTGCCAGCAGCCTCGGACAAGACTATGGCTACACCTTC. Its translation is CASSLGQDYGYTF.